The 2 T cell receptor beta chains below were found in one sample sequenced in a study of spatial heterogeneity in lung cancer. The time point was: sample taken at primary tumor resection. The study sequenced unsorted whole RNA from tumor, nontumor lung or frozen PBMC. MiXCR, applied by TCRdb to the 5' RACE reads, yields one record per CDR3 protein. In the table there are 4,500 to 6,000 distinct CDR3 sequences, 16% of which are singletons. The sequences come from PBMCs, collected at surgery. Receptors originate from a male donor with early-stage non-small cell lung cancer.

By share, this clonotype counts as medium-sized (0.01 to 0.1%). This chain uses TRBV12-3 or TRBV12-4 with TRBJ1-4; 8 nucleotides agree with TRBD1. The V and J ends lost 7 bases and 6 bases, in that order; junction bases with no gene match: 10. The length of the CDR3 is 15 residues. CDR3 region: CASMKVSGGHEKLFF. CDR3 DNA: TGTGCCAGCATGAAGGTTTCAGGGGGCCATGAAAAACTGTTTTTT.

The J gene is TRBJ2-3, the V gene TRBV12-5; D not resolved. The CDR3 covers 8 residues. Trimming pared 9 bases from V and 10 bases from J, leaving 5 bases between. Germline V gene data show CDR1 as LGHNT and CDR2 as FRNRAP. The chain's CDR3 is CAREAQYF. CDR3 DNA sequence: TGTGCTAGAGAGGCGCAGTATTTT.